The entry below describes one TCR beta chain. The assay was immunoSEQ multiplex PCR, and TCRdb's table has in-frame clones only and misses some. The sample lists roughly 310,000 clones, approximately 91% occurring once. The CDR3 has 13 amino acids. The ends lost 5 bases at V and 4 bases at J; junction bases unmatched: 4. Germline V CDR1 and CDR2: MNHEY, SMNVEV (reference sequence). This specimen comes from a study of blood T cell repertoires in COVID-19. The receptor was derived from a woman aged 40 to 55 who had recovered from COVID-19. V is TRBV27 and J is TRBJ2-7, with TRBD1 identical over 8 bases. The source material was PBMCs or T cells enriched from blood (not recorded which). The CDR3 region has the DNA TGTGCCAGCAGTCCAGGGGGCAGGTACGAGCAGTACTTC. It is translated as CASSPGGRYEQYF.